This TCR beta chain appears in the sequencing data of a study of blood T cell repertoires in COVID-19. Study at large: Sources were T cells, B-cell-depleted T cells, or PBMCs; the material itself was cDNA or gDNA.

After removal of 3 bases from V and 7 bases from J, the junction contained 1 base not matched to a gene. This CDR3 spans 13 amino acids. The germline V gene has CDR1 LGHDT and CDR2 YNNKEL (reference sequence). Clones were sequenced by immunoSEQ multiplex PCR, and TCRdb holds only the in-frame ones, with some missing. Found here are some 250,000 clones, 75% to 85% of them singletons; the top ten hold 7.5%. This chain uses TRBV3-1 (or the pseudogene TRBV3-2) with TRBJ2-1; the match to TRBD2 covers 9 bases. Source material: peripheral blood. This clonotype was obtained from a woman older than 75 with COVID-19, enrolled during active disease. The CDR3 region is CASSQRGGNEQFF. CDR3 DNA sequence: TGTGCCAGCAGCCAGCGGGGGGGTAATGAGCAGTTCTTC.